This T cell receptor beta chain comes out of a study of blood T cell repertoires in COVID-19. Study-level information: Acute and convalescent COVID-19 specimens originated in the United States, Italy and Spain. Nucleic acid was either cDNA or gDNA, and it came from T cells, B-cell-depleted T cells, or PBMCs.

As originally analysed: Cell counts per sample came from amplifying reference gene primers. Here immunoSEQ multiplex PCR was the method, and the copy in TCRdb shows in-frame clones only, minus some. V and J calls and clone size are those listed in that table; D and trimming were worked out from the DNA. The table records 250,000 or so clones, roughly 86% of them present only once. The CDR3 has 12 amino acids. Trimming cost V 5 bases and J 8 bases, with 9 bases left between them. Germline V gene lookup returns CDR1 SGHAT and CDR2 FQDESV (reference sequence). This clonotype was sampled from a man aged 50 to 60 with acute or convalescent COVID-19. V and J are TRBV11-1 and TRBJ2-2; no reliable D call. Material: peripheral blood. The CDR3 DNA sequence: TGTGCCAGCAGCCCCCGTCCTGGGGAGCTGTTTTTT. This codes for CASSPRPGELFF.